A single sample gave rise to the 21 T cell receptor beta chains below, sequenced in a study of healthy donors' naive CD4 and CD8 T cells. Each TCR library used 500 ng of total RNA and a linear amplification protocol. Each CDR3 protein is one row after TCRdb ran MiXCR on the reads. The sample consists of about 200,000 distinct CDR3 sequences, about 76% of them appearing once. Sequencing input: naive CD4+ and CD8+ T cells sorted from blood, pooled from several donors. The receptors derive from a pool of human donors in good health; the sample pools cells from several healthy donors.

This CDR3 is CASSLSVAGLAMWGYTF. CDR3 bases: TGTGCCAGCAGTTTATCGGTCGCAGGACTCGCTATGTGGGGCTACACCTTC. This chain joins TRBV27 and TRBJ1-2; D unclear. The V end was cut by 0 bases, the J end by 8 bases, with 22 bases between. Germline V gene sequence: CDR1 MNHEY, CDR2 SMNVEV (reference sequence). The CDR3 sequence is 17 residues long.

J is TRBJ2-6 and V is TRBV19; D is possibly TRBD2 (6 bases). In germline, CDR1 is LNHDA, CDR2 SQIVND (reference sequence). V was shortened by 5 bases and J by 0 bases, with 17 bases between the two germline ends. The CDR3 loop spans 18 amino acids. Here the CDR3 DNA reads TGTGCCAGTAGTCCCCGGGAGCGTGGGTCCTCTGGGGCCAACGTCCTGACTTTC. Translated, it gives CASSPRERGSSGANVLTF.

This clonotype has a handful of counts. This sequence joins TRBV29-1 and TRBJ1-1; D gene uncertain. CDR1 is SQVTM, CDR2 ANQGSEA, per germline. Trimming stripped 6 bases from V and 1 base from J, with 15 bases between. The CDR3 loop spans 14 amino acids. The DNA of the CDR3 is TGCAGCGTAGCCATTCGGGTCGCGAACACTGAAGCTTTCTTT. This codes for CSVAIRVANTEAFF.

CDR3 DNA sequence: TGCAGCGTTGAAGATGACAGTTCTCAGTACTTC. It translates to CSVEDDSSQYF. The chain carries TRBV29-1 and TRBJ2-7; perhaps TRBD1 as D (5 bases). This CDR3 is built from 11 residues. The germline V gene encodes CDR1 SQVTM and CDR2 ANQGSEA. V was shortened by 0 bases and J by 10 bases, with 10 bases between the two germline ends.

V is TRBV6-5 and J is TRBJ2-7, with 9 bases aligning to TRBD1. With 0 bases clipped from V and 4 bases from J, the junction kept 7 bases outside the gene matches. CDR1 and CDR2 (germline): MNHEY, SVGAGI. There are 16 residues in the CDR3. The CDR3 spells CASSYSIRDRAYEQYF. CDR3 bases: TGTGCCAGCAGTTACTCAATCCGGGACAGGGCGTACGAGCAGTACTTC.

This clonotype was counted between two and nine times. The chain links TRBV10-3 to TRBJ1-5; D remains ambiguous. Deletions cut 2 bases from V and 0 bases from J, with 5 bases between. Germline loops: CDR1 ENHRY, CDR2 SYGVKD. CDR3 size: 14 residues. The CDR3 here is CAISEAGSNQPQHF. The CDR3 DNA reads TGTGCCATCAGTGAGGCAGGTAGCAATCAGCCCCAGCATTTT.

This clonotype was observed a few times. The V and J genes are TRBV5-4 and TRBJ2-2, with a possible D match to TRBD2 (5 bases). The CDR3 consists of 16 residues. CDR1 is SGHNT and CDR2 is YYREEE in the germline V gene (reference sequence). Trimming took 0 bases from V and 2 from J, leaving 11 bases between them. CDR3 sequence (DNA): TGTGCCAGCAGCTTGGTAGCGACGATTAACACCGGGGAGCTGTTTTTT. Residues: CASSLVATINTGELFF.

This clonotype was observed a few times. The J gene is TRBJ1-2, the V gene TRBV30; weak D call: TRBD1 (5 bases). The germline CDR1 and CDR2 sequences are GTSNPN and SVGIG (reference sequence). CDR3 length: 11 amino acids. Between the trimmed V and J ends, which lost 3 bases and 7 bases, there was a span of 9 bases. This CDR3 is CAWSRTFGYTF. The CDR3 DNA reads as TGTGCCTGGAGCCGGACATTTGGCTACACCTTC.

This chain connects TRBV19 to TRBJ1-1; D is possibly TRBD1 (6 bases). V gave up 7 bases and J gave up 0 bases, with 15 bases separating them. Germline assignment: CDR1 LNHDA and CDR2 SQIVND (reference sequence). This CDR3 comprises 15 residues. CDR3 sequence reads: CASTPGGQLNTEAFF. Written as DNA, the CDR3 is TGTGCCAGTACCCCCGGAGGACAGCTGAACACTGAAGCTTTCTTT.

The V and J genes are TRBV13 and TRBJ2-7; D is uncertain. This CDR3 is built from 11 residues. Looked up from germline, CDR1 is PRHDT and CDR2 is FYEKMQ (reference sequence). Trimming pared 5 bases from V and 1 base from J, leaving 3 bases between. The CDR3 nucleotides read TGTGCCAGCAGCCGGTCCTACGAGCAGTACTTC. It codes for CASSRSYEQYF.

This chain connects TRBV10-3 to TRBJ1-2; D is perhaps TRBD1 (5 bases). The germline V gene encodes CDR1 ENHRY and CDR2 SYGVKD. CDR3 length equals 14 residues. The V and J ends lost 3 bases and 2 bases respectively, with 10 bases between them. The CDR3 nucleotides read TGTGCCATCAGTGATGGGGGGTTGAACTATGGCTACACCTTC. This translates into CAISDGGLNYGYTF.

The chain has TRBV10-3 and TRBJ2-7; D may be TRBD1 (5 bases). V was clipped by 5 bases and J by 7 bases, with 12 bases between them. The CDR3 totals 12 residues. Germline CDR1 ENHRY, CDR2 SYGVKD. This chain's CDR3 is CAISKDTSEQYF. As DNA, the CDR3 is TGTGCCATCAGTAAGGACACCAGTGAGCAGTACTTC.

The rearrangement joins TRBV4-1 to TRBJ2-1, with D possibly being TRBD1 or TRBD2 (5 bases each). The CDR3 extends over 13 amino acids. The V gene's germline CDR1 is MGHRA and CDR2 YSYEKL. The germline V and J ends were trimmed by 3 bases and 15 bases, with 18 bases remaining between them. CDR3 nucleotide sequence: TGCGCCAGCAGCCATGAAAGATTGGGGGAGACGTTCTTC. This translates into CASSHERLGETFF.

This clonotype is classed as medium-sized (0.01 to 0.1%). The CDR3 DNA sequence: TGTGCCAGTAGTCCGTCAGGGCTCTCCTACGAGCAGTACTTC. It is translated as CASSPSGLSYEQYF. This chain connects TRBV19 to TRBJ2-7; D is possibly TRBD1 (5 bases). In germline, CDR1 is LNHDA, CDR2 SQIVND (reference sequence). The length of the CDR3 is 14 residues. The germline V and J ends were trimmed by 5 bases and 0 bases, with 11 bases remaining between them.

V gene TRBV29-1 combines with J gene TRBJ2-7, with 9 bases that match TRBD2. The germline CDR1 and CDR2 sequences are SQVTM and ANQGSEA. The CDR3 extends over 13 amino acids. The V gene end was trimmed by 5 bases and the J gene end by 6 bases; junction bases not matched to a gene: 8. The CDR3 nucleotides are TGCAGCGTTCGGGCGGGAGGGCCTGGCGAGCAGTACTTC. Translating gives CSVRAGGPGEQYF.

As DNA, the CDR3 is TGTGCCAGCAGTGAAGTTGGAGGAGGCAGGGGAGGGCAGCCCCAGCATTTT. This codes for CASSEVGGGRGGQPQHF. The chain couples TRBV6-1 to TRBJ1-5, with a tentative D call TRBD1 (6 bases). Deletions cut 1 base from V and 7 bases from J, with 20 bases between. This CDR3 has 17 residues. From germline, CDR1 is MNHNS and CDR2 SASEGT.

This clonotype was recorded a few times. CDR3 nucleotides: TGTGCTTACTCCCCGGGACAATCCTATGGCTACACCTTC. Translating it yields CAYSPGQSYGYTF. The chain combines TRBV30 with TRBJ1-2, with D possibly TRBD1 on 6 matching bases. Germline V CDR1 and CDR2: GTSNPN, SVGIG (reference sequence). The CDR3 has 13 amino acids.

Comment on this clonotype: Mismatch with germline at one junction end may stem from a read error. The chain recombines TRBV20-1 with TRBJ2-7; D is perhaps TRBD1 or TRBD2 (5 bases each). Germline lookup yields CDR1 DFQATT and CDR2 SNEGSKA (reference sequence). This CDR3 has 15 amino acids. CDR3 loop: CSARDQGGRSYEQCF. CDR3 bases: TGCAGTGCTAGAGATCAGGGCGGGCGATCCTACGAGCAGTGCTTC.

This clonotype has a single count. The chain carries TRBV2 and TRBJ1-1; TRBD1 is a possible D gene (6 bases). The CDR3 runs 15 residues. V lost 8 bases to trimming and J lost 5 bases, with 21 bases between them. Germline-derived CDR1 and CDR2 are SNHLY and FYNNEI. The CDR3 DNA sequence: TGTGCCAGCTGGGACCTGGGACATTTAGGAACTGAAGCTTTCTTT. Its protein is CASWDLGHLGTEAFF.

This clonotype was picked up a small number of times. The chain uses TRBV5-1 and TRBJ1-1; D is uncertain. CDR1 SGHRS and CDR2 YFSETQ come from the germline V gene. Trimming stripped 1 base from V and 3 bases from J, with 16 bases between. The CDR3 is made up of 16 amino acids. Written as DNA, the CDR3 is TGCGCCAGCAGCTTGACGGGAGTTCGGAGTCACACTGAAGCTTTCTTT. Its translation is CASSLTGVRSHTEAFF.

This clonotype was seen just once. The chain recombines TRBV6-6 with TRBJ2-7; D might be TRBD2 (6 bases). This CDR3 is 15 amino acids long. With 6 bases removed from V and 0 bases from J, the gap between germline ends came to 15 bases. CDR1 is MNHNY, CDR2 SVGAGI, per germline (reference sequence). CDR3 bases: TGTGCCAGCAGGGAACGGGACTTAGGCTCCTACGAGCAGTACTTC. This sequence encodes CASRERDLGSYEQYF.